This TCR beta chain originates from a study of blood T cell repertoires in COVID-19. About the research overall: Acute-phase and convalescent COVID-19 samples originated in the United States, Italy and Spain.

V trimming: 4 bases; J trimming: 8 bases; junction bases outside the gene matches: 14. Germline values: CDR1 MNHEY, CDR2 SVGEGT. This CDR3 comprises 17 residues. Followed over time, Seattle patients had been enrolled while infection was active. Study processing details: Amplification of reference gene primers provided the estimated nucleated cell counts. Using immunoSEQ multiplex PCR, the repertoire was profiled, and TCRdb retains in-frame clones only, with some absent. V and J calls plus clone size are reproduced from that table; the DNA served to infer D and trimming. The table lists 250,000 to 300,000 clones, 70% to 90% of them singletons.

The origin of this receptor is a woman in her twenties or thirties with COVID-19, enrolled during active disease. The chain couples TRBV6-2 or TRBV6-3 to TRBJ2-1; 10 nucleotides line up with TRBD2. The sample consisted of peripheral blood. Written as DNA, the CDR3 is TGTGCCAGCAGTTTCCGCCGCCTGAGCGGGGGGGCCTATGAGCAGTTCTTC. Residues: CASSFRRLSGGAYEQFF.